This TCR beta chain appears in the sequencing data of a study of blood T cell repertoires in COVID-19. Assay: immunoSEQ multiplex PCR; the TCRdb copy retains only in-frame clones and omits some. The data contain about 210,000 clones, more than 70% of them singletons. This clone turned up a few times. Germline-derived CDR1 and CDR2 are MGHRA and YSYEKL. The CDR3 runs 17 residues. Germline trimming cut 1 base from V and 3 bases from J; bases unmatched to any gene: 10. Those who participated ranged in age from roughly 18 to 89 years and resided in about 24 US areas. The sample consisted of PBMCs or T cells enriched from blood (not recorded which). The rearrangement uses TRBV4-1 and TRBJ2-7, with TRBD2 identical over 9 bases. The receptor's source is a woman between 40 and 55 years old with acute COVID-19. The CDR3 protein is CASSQADFVSGGYEQYF. In DNA, the CDR3 is TGCGCCAGCAGCCAAGCAGATTTTGTTAGCGGGGGCTACGAGCAGTACTTC.